This T cell receptor (beta chain) was sequenced for a study of molecular identifiers for immune sequencing clone quantification. The CDR3 has 15 amino acids. Germline V CDR1 and CDR2: MDHEN, SYDVKM. The germline V and J ends were trimmed by 1 base and 7 bases, with 13 bases remaining between them. TCRdb re-derived calls from the PCR reads in MiXCR, one entry per CDR3 protein. Of over 550,000 distinct CDR3 sequences in the sample, roughly 27% were seen once. The clonotype comes from a human donor in good health. Some libraries in this study had Jurkat cell RNA spiked in. The source material was naive CD8+ T cells from blood, with Jurkat cell RNA spiked in. Indicated subset: FACS-sorted CD8+CD4-CCR7+CD45RA+ naive T cells. The chain employs TRBV28 and TRBJ1-4; D may be TRBD1 (6 bases). Here the CDR3 reads CASSLSWGAVEKLFF. CDR3 sequence (DNA): TGTGCCAGCAGTTTATCCTGGGGGGCAGTTGAAAAACTGTTTTTT. Looking up the rest from reference TRBV28 and TRBJ1-4 gives the full variable domain: DVKVTQSSRYLVKRTGEKVFLECVQDMDHENMFWYRQDPGLGLRLIYFSYDVKMKEKGDIPEGYSVSREKKERFSLILESASTNQTSMYLCASSLSWGAVEKLFFGSGTQLSVL.